A selection of T cell receptor beta chains follows, all from one sample in a study of human thymus T cells. TCRdb keeps only in-frame clones here, not all; method: immunoSEQ multiplex PCR. The data contain about 46,000 clones, 85% to 95% of them singletons. Sequenced: blood. These receptors were taken from a girl less than two years old with a congenital heart defect but otherwise immunologically healthy. CDR3s include the opening cysteine and the closing phenylalanine or tryptophan. A D gene is named only where the DNA matches it firmly. Part of the rows lack a size; the others show once, few, many or a class for expanded clones.

V gene,J gene,clone size,D gene,CDR3 protein,CDR3 DNA
TRBV5-1,TRBJ2-5,NA,TRBD1,CASSLSATGGQETQYF,TGCGCCAGCAGCTTAAGCGCTACAGGGGGCCAAGAGACCCAGTACTTC
TRBV11-3,TRBJ2-3,NA,NA,CASSLVRTDTQYF,TGTGCCAGCAGCTTGGTCCGCACAGATACGCAGTATTTT
TRBV30,TRBJ1-2,few,TRBD1,CAWSVPSTGTYGYTF,TGTGCCTGGAGTGTACCCTCGACAGGGACCTATGGCTACACCTTC
TRBV19,TRBJ2-7,once,NA,CASSFGPSYEQYF,TGTGCCAGTAGTTTTGGACCCTCCTACGAGCAGTACTTC
TRBV27,TRBJ2-2,NA,TRBD2,CASSPQTSGRGVRELFF,TGTGCCAGCAGTCCGCAGACTAGCGGGAGGGGTGTGAGGGAGCTGTTTTTT
TRBV2,TRBJ1-2,NA,NA,CARTYGYTF,TGTGCCAGGACCTATGGCTACACCTTC
TRBV5-1,TRBJ2-7,NA,TRBD1,CASSLDPRTGRTYEQYF,TGCGCCAGCAGCTTGGATCCGAGGACAGGCCGGACCTACGAGCAGTACTTC
TRBV5-6,TRBJ2-7,NA,NA,CASSLRRGWPYEQYF,TGTGCCAGCAGCTTGCGACGGGGGTGGCCCTACGAGCAGTACTTC
TRBV11-2,TRBJ1-1,NA,NA,CASSPDGYTEAFF,TGTGCCAGCAGCCCTGACGGGTACACTGAAGCTTTCTTT
TRBV5-1,TRBJ2-3,NA,TRBD2,CASSLQSGRTDTQYF,TGCGCCAGCAGCTTACAAAGCGGGAGGACAGATACGCAGTATTTT
TRBV4-2,TRBJ1-4,NA,NA,CASVGLLGATNEKLFF,TGTGCCAGCGTCGGTCTCTTAGGAGCAACTAATGAAAAACTGTTTTTT
TRBV10-3,TRBJ2-5,NA,NA,CAISGGLFETQYF,TGTGCCATCAGTGGAGGGTTATTCGAGACCCAGTACTTC
TRBV30,TRBJ2-5,NA,TRBD2,CAWSVWGGKEETQYF,TGTGCCTGGAGTGTATGGGGAGGGAAGGAGGAGACCCAGTACTTC
TRBV25-1,TRBJ2-7,NA,TRBD2,CASSPGLAREQYF,TGTGCCAGCAGTCCGGGACTAGCACGCGAGCAGTACTTC
TRBV27,TRBJ2-2,NA,TRBD1,CASFDRADGELFF,TGTGCCAGCTTCGACAGGGCCGACGGGGAGCTGTTTTTT
TRBV7-9,TRBJ2-2,NA,NA,CASLPKGTGTGELFF,TGTGCCAGTCTTCCCAAAGGGACGGGCACCGGGGAGCTGTTTTTT
TRBV10-1,TRBJ2-5,NA,NA,CASSDSSQETQYF,TGCGCCAGCAGTGACTCCTCCCAAGAGACCCAGTACTTC
TRBV29-1,TRBJ1-1,NA,NA,CSSWRAGGSEAFF,TGCAGCTCCTGGCGGGCAGGAGGATCTGAAGCTTTCTTT
TRBV19,TRBJ1-5,few,NA,CASSIGMQPQHF,TGTGCCAGTAGTATCGGGATGCAGCCCCAGCATTTT
TRBV19,TRBJ2-6,NA,NA,CATQNSGGSGANVLTF,TGTGCCACCCAGAATAGTGGGGGGTCTGGGGCCAACGTCCTGACTTTC
TRBV29-1,TRBJ2-5,NA,NA,CSVSGRGETQYF,TGCAGCGTTTCGGGCAGGGGAGAGACCCAGTACTTC
TRBV7-2,TRBJ1-2,NA,NA,CASSPERGRDRYGYTF,TGTGCCAGCAGCCCGGAACGGGGGAGGGACCGGTATGGCTACACCTTC
TRBV19,TRBJ2-7,NA,NA,CATFRGGKRYEQYF,TGTGCCACCTTTAGGGGGGGGAAGCGCTACGAGCAGTACTTC
TRBV6-5,TRBJ2-7,NA,TRBD2,CASSPGGSFSYEQYF,TGTGCCAGCAGCCCCGGGGGGAGTTTTTCCTACGAGCAGTACTTC
TRBV7-2,TRBJ2-7,NA,TRBD2,CASSLRASGSLPYEQYF,TGTGCCAGCAGCTTAAGGGCTAGCGGGAGTTTACCGTACGAGCAGTACTTC
TRBV7-4,TRBJ2-7,NA,TRBD1,CASSTRQGSYEQYF,TGTGCCAGCAGCACCCGACAGGGCTCCTACGAGCAGTACTTC
TRBV2,TRBJ1-3,NA,NA,CASRQVSGSGNTIYF,TGTGCCAGCAGACAGGTTTCGGGCTCTGGAAACACCATATATTTT
TRBV10-3,TRBJ2-7,NA,NA,CAISGLSYEQYF,TGTGCCATCAGTGGGCTCTCCTACGAGCAGTACTTC
TRBV7-2,TRBJ2-1,NA,NA,CASSPRADSNEQFF,TGTGCCAGCAGCCCTCGGGCGGACTCGAATGAGCAGTTCTTC
TRBV5-5,TRBJ1-1,NA,NA,CASSLSRMAHTEAFF,TGTGCCAGCAGCTTGAGCAGGATGGCGCACACTGAAGCTTTCTTT
TRBV9,TRBJ2-5,NA,NA,CASSVGPQGLAHQETQYF,TGTGCCAGCAGCGTAGGGCCCCAGGGGCTAGCCCACCAAGAGACCCAGTACTTC
TRBV28,TRBJ2-4,NA,NA,CASSYLEWGLAKNIQYF,TGTGCCAGCAGTTACCTGGAATGGGGTCTAGCCAAAAACATTCAGTACTTC
TRBV5-6,TRBJ2-5,NA,TRBD1,CASSFETGGLRDFQETQYF,TGTGCCAGCAGCTTCGAAACAGGGGGCCTGCGGGACTTTCAAGAGACCCAGTACTTC
TRBV29-1,TRBJ2-7,NA,TRBD1,CSVSSGGGEQYF,TGCAGCGTGTCCTCAGGGGGCGGCGAGCAGTACTTC
TRBV5-1,TRBJ2-3,once,NA,CASSLGDSTDTQYF,TGCGCCAGCAGCTTGGGGGACTCCACAGATACGCAGTATTTT
TRBV19,TRBJ1-2,NA,NA,CASSPARVGYGYTF,TGTGCCAGTAGTCCCGCCAGGGTGGGCTATGGCTACACCTTC
TRBV28,TRBJ1-3,NA,TRBD1,CASRNRGSGNTIYF,TGTGCCAGCAGAAACAGGGGATCTGGAAACACCATATATTTT
TRBV18,TRBJ1-5,NA,NA,CASSPPGNQPQHF,TGTGCCAGCTCACCACCGGGCAATCAGCCCCAGCATTTT
TRBV7-6,TRBJ1-2,NA,NA,CASSLGDAGRTNYGYTF,TGTGCCAGCAGCTTAGGCGATGCGGGGAGGACTAACTATGGCTACACCTTC
TRBV18,TRBJ2-3,NA,NA,CATQQSDTQYF,TGTGCCACCCAGCAATCAGATACGCAGTATTTT
TRBV10-3,TRBJ1-2,NA,NA,CAISSDGYGYTF,TGTGCCATCAGTTCGGACGGTTATGGCTACACCTTC
TRBV11-2,TRBJ2-7,NA,TRBD2,CASSPRSGLVGHEQYF,TGTGCCAGCAGCCCCCGGTCAGGACTAGTGGGTCACGAGCAGTACTTC
TRBV5-4,TRBJ2-1,NA,NA,CATLGGDSSYNEQFF,TGTGCCACCCTTGGCGGGGACAGCTCCTACAATGAGCAGTTCTTC
TRBV19,TRBJ1-5,NA,TRBD1,CASRVRDSYNQPQHF,TGTGCCAGTAGAGTCCGGGACAGCTACAATCAGCCCCAGCATTTT
TRBV10-3,TRBJ2-1,NA,TRBD2,CAISGPSGTDSYNEQFF,TGTGCCATCAGTGGGCCTAGCGGGACCGACTCCTACAATGAGCAGTTCTTC
TRBV2,TRBJ2-7,NA,NA,CASRFDQGGPNEQYF,TGTGCCAGCAGGTTCGACCAGGGAGGCCCCAACGAACAGTACTTC
TRBV11-1,TRBJ2-7,NA,NA,CASSFDSYEQYF,TGTGCCAGCAGTTTCGACTCCTACGAGCAGTACTTC
TRBV11-2,TRBJ2-2,NA,NA,CASSLTVRRGGHGELFF,TGTGCCAGCAGCTTGACGGTCCGTCGTGGCGGTCACGGGGAGCTGTTTTTT
TRBV27,TRBJ2-1,NA,NA,CATSQGNEQFF,TGTGCCACGAGTCAGGGCAATGAGCAGTTCTTC
TRBV14,TRBJ2-5,NA,NA,CASSQDLRETQYF,TGTGCCAGCAGCCAAGATCTGAGGGAGACCCAGTACTTC
TRBV10-3,TRBJ2-3,NA,TRBD2,CANPLGRVAHTQYF,TGTGCCAATCCCCTTGGGAGGGTGGCCCATACGCAGTATTTT
TRBV5-6,TRBJ2-3,NA,NA,CASYGEATQYF,TGTGCCAGCTACGGGGAAGCTACGCAGTATTTT
TRBV5-8,TRBJ1-2,NA,NA,CASSSARDRRTF,TGTGCCAGCAGCTCGGCCCGGGACCGACGCACCTTC
TRBV5-6,TRBJ1-1,NA,NA,CASSLWTVNTEAFF,TGTGCCAGCAGCTTGTGGACGGTGAACACTGAAGCTTTCTTT
TRBV27,TRBJ1-2,NA,NA,CASSLTKTGGYTF,TGTGCCAGCAGTCTAACAAAGACAGGAGGCTACACCTTC
TRBV28,TRBJ2-2,NA,TRBD1,CASSLIIGTGNTGELFF,TGTGCCAGCAGTCTAATTATTGGGACAGGGAACACCGGGGAGCTGTTTTTT
TRBV29-1,TRBJ1-2,NA,NA,CSVDVGRGLEGYGYTF,TGCAGCGTTGATGTTGGCAGGGGCCTCGAAGGGTATGGCTACACCTTC